Listed here is a single T cell receptor beta chain. Its antigen is as yet unknown. This entry is derived from a study of CD8 T cells in Susac syndrome. Study-level results: An acknowledgment was made by the study that its TCR sequencing and HLA analysis involved relatively few individuals.

After extraction with the RNeasy kit, 0.5 to 1 ug of the RNA was reverse transcribed using random hexamers. Amplification of TCR beta CDR3 by immunoSEQ multiplex PCR spanned 54 Vbeta and 13 Jbeta. One entry per CDR3 protein, called by TCRdb with MiXCR from the immunoSEQ multiplex PCR reads. This sample yields about 71,000 distinct CDR3 sequences, of which over 95% are seen a single time; approximately 0.1% belongs to the top ten. V was clipped by 3 bases and J by 4 bases, with 9 bases between them. CDR1 is KGHSH and CDR2 is LQKENI in the germline V gene. The CDR3 sequence is 13 residues long. TCR beta from blood CD8+ and CD4+ T cells was sequenced.

Material: CD4+ T cells from PBMCs. The source is a human donor with multiple sclerosis. This sequence joins TRBV18 and TRBJ1-2; the D gene is possibly TRBD1 (5 bases). CDR3 bases: TGTGCCAGCTCACCGGGACGTCTCTATGGCTACACCTTC. The encoded protein is CASSPGRLYGYTF.